These 13 T cell receptor beta chains came from one sample sequenced in a study of blood T cell repertoires in COVID-19. Profiling relied on immunoSEQ multiplex PCR, and the TCRdb table lists in-frame clones only, not all of them. The sample includes approximately 60,000 clones, under 80% of them seen just once. The sample consisted of peripheral blood. Receptors were obtained from a man aged 55 to 70 with acute or convalescent COVID-19.

The rearrangement links TRBV27 to TRBJ2-3; 11 nucleotides align to TRBD2. Germline V CDR1 and CDR2: MNHEY, SMNVEV (reference sequence). Trimming cost V 3 bases and J 2 bases; bases outside gene matches: 4. The CDR3 sequence is 16 residues long. The CDR3 loop is CASSFGTSGLTDTQYF. DNA of the CDR3: TGTGCCAGCAGTTTCGGGACTAGCGGACTCACAGATACGCAGTATTTT.

The V call is TRBV2, the J call TRBJ2-5; weak D call: TRBD1 (6 bases). Germline V gene sequence: CDR1 SNHLY, CDR2 FYNNEI. The CDR3 covers 16 residues. Trimming stripped 6 bases from V and 0 bases from J, with 17 bases between. CDR3 amino acids: CASSGDEGVYQETQYF. The CDR3 DNA is TGTGCCAGCAGCGGGGATGAGGGGGTGTACCAAGAGACCCAGTACTTC.

The CDR3 coding sequence is TGCAGTGCTAACAGGGGGTATGGCTACACCTTC. It codes for CSANRGYGYTF. The V gene is TRBV20-1, the J gene TRBJ1-2; TRBD1 agrees at 8 bases. Germline CDR1 is DFQATT and CDR2 is SNEGSKA (reference sequence). This CDR3 spans 11 amino acids. Germline trimming cut 4 bases from V and 5 bases from J; bases unmatched to any gene: 0.

The CDR3 sequence: CAWSREGSKYF. The CDR3 DNA sequence: TGTGCCTGGAGTCGAGAAGGGAGCAAGTACTTC. V usage is TRBV30 and J usage is TRBJ2-7; D might be TRBD2 (5 bases). From germline, CDR1 is GTSNPN and CDR2 SVGIG (reference sequence). The CDR3 is 11 amino acids. V shed 2 bases and J shed 11 bases, with 13 bases lying between them.

CDR3 sequence reads: CASSVVVGEGTGELFF. DNA for the CDR3: TGCGCCAGCAGTGTTGTAGTAGGGGAAGGCACCGGGGAGCTGTTTTTT. V usage is TRBV10-2 and J usage is TRBJ2-2, with a weak D call TRBD1 (5 bases). Germline values: CDR1 WSHSY, CDR2 SAAADI. The CDR3 is made up of 16 amino acids. V shed 4 bases and J shed 4 bases, with 16 bases lying between them.

This sequence joins TRBV5-1 and TRBJ1-3; 9 bases map to TRBD1. The junction had 12 bases not matched to a gene; V was cut back by 4 bases and J by 4 bases. The CDR3 consists of 17 residues. From germline, CDR1 is SGHRS and CDR2 YFSETQ. CDR3 DNA: TGCGCCAGCAGCCCCACAGGGGGCGATCCCTCCGGAAACACCATATATTTT. It yields the protein CASSPTGGDPSGNTIYF. The entire variable domain, with the rest obtained from reference TRBV5-1 and TRBJ1-3, is as follows: KAGVTQTPRYLIKTRGQQVTLSCSPISGHRSVSWYQQTPGQGLQFLFEYFSETQRNKGNFPGRFSGRQFSNSRSEMNVSTLELGDSALYLCASSPTGGDPSGNTIYFGEGSWLTVV.

V usage is TRBV9 and J usage is TRBJ2-7, with TRBD2 as a possible D gene (5 bases). Trimming removed 0 bases from V and 5 bases from J, with 12 bases in between. The V gene's germline CDR1 is SGDLS and CDR2 YYNGEE. There are 14 residues in the CDR3. The CDR3 DNA follows: TGTGCCAGCAGCGTAGCCGCGGTGCGGGACGAGCAGTACTTC. Protein product: CASSVAAVRDEQYF.

This clone appeared a few times. The chain joins TRBV6-5 to TRBJ2-5; 8 bases are a match to TRBD2. Germline V CDR1 and CDR2: MNHEY, SVGAGI. V gave up 4 bases and J gave up 2 bases; unmatched junction bases: 9. CDR3 length: 16 residues. The CDR3 reads CASSFSSGSPQETQYF. CDR3 DNA: TGTGCCAGCAGTTTTAGCAGCGGGAGTCCGCAAGAGACCCAGTACTTC.

The rearrangement uses TRBV27 and TRBJ1-5, with TRBD1 as a possible D gene (5 bases). The V gene lost 2 bases and the J gene lost 1 base, with 9 bases spanning the gap. The CDR3 runs to 15 residues. The V gene's germline CDR1 is MNHEY and CDR2 SMNVEV (reference sequence). This CDR3 is CASSLRGDSNQPQHF. The CDR3 DNA reads as TGTGCCAGCAGTTTAAGGGGTGACAGCAATCAGCCCCAGCATTTT.

The chain recombines TRBV2 with TRBJ1-4, with 9 bases lining up with TRBD1. Trimming at V came to 5 bases and at J to 5 bases, leaving 3 bases not matched to a gene. CDR1 and CDR2 (germline): SNHLY, FYNNEI. This CDR3 spans 14 amino acids. The CDR3 bases are TGTGCCAGCAGTTGGACAGGGGCGAATGAAAAACTGTTTTTT. Protein: CASSWTGANEKLFF.

The rearrangement joins TRBV24-1 to TRBJ2-1; 9 bases are shared with TRBD2. Looked up from germline, CDR1 is KGHDR and CDR2 is SFDVKD. Trimming cost V 5 bases and J 4 bases; bases outside gene matches: 14. CDR3 length: 18 residues. The CDR3 sequence: CATSGIPSPSGKYNEQFF. The CDR3 DNA reads TGTGCCACCAGTGGGATCCCGTCTCCTAGCGGGAAGTACAATGAGCAGTTCTTC.

The chain joins TRBV11-2 to TRBJ1-3; 10 bases match TRBD1. V lost 6 bases and J lost 6; bases outside the gene matches: 2. This CDR3 spans 13 amino acids. Per germline, CDR1 SGHAT and CDR2 FQNNGV. The DNA of the CDR3 is TGTGCCAGCAGGACAGGGGGCTCAAACACCATATATTTT. Its protein product is CASRTGGSNTIYF.

This rearrangement joins TRBV2 to TRBJ2-3; 10 bases match TRBD2. J was trimmed by 8 bases and V by 2 bases; bases with no gene match: 7. The CDR3 is 15 amino acids. CDR1 is SNHLY and CDR2 is FYNNEI in the germline V gene. As DNA, the CDR3 is TGTGCCAGCAGTGAATGGAGCGGGAGGGGTTCTACGCAGTATTTT. Translated: CASSEWSGRGSTQYF.